A selection of T cell receptor beta chains follows, all from one sample in a study of shared clonotypes between healthy human individuals. The method was immunoSEQ multiplex PCR; TCRdb's version includes in-frame clones alone and lacks a portion of them. Of millions of clones listed, around 94% are singletons. Input material: naive CD4+ T cells sorted from blood. These receptors were taken from a man between 18 and 35 years old in good health. Both conserved end residues are part of each CDR3. A D gene is named only where the DNA matches it firmly. The listing skips clone size in some rows; elsewhere it reads once, few, many or a size class.

>TRBJ1-3|TRBV27|.|.
CASSLFTGGNTIYF
>TRBJ1-2|TRBV19|.|.
CASALMGRDHYGYTF
>TRBJ2-7|TRBV6-5|.|TRBD1
CASRRDSGEQYF
>TRBJ2-7|TRBV6-1|.|TRBD1
CASGQALLSYEQYF
>TRBJ2-7|TRBV6-1|.|.
CASSARRSYEQYF
>TRBJ2-1|TRBV19|.|TRBD1
CASMPRDSSFASHNEQFF
>TRBJ2-5|TRBV5-1|once|TRBD1
CASSPTGVETQYF
>TRBJ1-2|TRBV5-8|.|.
CASSPGGGYTF
>TRBJ2-3|TRBV2|.|.
CASSDQGTPTDTQYF
>TRBJ2-3|TRBV2|.|TRBD1
CASNHRGGTDTQYF
>TRBJ2-7|TRBV7-2|.|.
CASSPRERSYEQYF
>TRBJ1-2|TRBV29-1|once|.
CSVVQGSYGYTF
>TRBJ2-7|TRBV10-3|.|TRBD2
CAISAGLADYEQYF
>TRBJ2-1|TRBV7-8|.|.
CASSFMGMNYNEQFF
>TRBJ2-7|TRBV30|.|.
CAWSVRTPYEQYF
>TRBJ1-1|TRBV6-5|few|TRBD1
CASSYSTGRTEAFF
>TRBJ2-2|TRBV7-9|.|.
CASSPVSSRNTGELFF
>TRBJ1-6|TRBV19|once|.
CASSFFGGSPLHF
>TRBJ2-2|TRBV25-1|.|.
CASSEQGTGELFF
>TRBJ2-7|TRBV11-1|.|.
CASSLGGTYEQYF
>TRBJ1-2|TRBV6-5|.|.
CASSYSTGVGYTF
>TRBJ2-7|TRBV6-5|.|.
CASSRLGGYEQYF
>TRBJ2-7|TRBV6-5|.|TRBD1
CASRDRVLQPDRQYF
>TRBJ2-1|TRBV4-3|.|TRBD2
CASSRSSGLMTEQFF
>TRBJ2-7|TRBV7-9|once|TRBD1
CASSPRTGGPYEQYF
>TRBJ2-7|TRBV5-8|.|.
CASSPYYEQYF
>TRBJ2-4|TRBV7-4|.|.
CASSLGTRILAKNIQYF
>TRBJ2-3|TRBV7-9|.|.
CASSLGDLNTQYF
>TRBJ2-3|TRBV18|.|TRBD1
CASSLLQGSIDTQYF
>TRBJ2-1|TRBV6-1|.|.
CASRGTRYNEQFF
>TRBJ1-5|TRBV27|.|.
CASSSQGTSNQPQHF
>TRBJ2-5|TRBV7-9|.|.
CASSLVGEVKTQYF
>TRBJ2-4|TRBV11-2|.|.
CASSLAGTAAKNIQYF
>TRBJ1-4|TRBV30|.|.
CAWSVLNSNEKLFF
>TRBJ2-1|TRBV30|.|TRBD2
CAWSVMLAGDYNEQFF
>TRBJ1-2|TRBV6-1|.|.
CASSEGGSYGYTF
>TRBJ2-3|TRBV18|.|TRBD1
CASSRDRTDTQYF
>TRBJ2-2|TRBV7-8|.|TRBD1
CASSLFGLGQGIGELFF
>TRBJ2-7|TRBV5-5|.|.
CASSSFSASYEQYF
>TRBJ2-7|TRBV25-1|.|.
CASSEYLGDGYEQYF
>TRBJ2-7|TRBV5-1|.|.
CASSRDIAYEQYF
>TRBJ2-3|TRBV6-1|once|.
CASSYGGSSDTQYF
>TRBJ2-5|TRBV27|.|TRBD2
CASRDSGGAKTQYF
>TRBJ2-7|TRBV5-1|.|.
CASSADRYPYEQYF
>TRBJ2-7|TRBV28|.|TRBD1
CASSPGTGSSEQYF
>TRBJ1-2|TRBV30|few|.
CAWSPTGPYGYTF
>TRBJ1-1|TRBV6-5|.|.
CASRKDTLNTEAFF
>TRBJ2-5|TRBV7-3|.|.
CASSRAKMETQYF
>TRBJ1-2|TRBV28|.|.
CASSLGQGSPLRYGYTF